One T cell receptor (beta chain) is described in this entry. With V trimmed by 9 bases and J by 1 base, 5 bases remained unmatched. The germline CDR1 and CDR2 sequences are SGHNT and YYREEE (reference sequence). CDR3 length: 14 residues. The Seattle site enrolled patients during active infection and followed them longitudinally. The data were obtained in a study of blood T cell repertoires in COVID-19. At the level of the study: From the United States, Italy and Spain came samples of acute and convalescent COVID-19. PBMCs, B-cell-depleted T cells, or T cells were the source of the cDNA or gDNA that made up the material.

Original processing notes: How many nucleated cells were present was estimated from reference gene primer amplification. Here immunoSEQ multiplex PCR was the method, and the copy in TCRdb shows in-frame clones only, minus some. V and J calls and clone size are those listed in that table; D and trimming were worked out from the DNA. The sample carries under 300,000 clones, approximately 87% recorded once. The sequenced material came from peripheral blood. The gene calls are TRBV5-4 and TRBJ2-2, with TRBD1 matching 8 bases. The origin of this receptor is a woman in her twenties or thirties with COVID-19, enrolled during active disease. CDR3: CATLGTGNTGELFF. CDR3 DNA: TGTGCCACATTAGGGACAGGGAACACCGGGGAGCTGTTTTTT. Drawing the rest from reference TRBV5-4 and TRBJ2-2, the complete variable domain is ETGVTQSPTHLIKTRGQQVTLRCSSQSGHNTVSWYQQALGQGPQFIFQYYREEENGRGNFPPRFSGLQFPNYSSELNVNALELDDSALYLCATLGTGNTGELFFGEGSRLTVL.